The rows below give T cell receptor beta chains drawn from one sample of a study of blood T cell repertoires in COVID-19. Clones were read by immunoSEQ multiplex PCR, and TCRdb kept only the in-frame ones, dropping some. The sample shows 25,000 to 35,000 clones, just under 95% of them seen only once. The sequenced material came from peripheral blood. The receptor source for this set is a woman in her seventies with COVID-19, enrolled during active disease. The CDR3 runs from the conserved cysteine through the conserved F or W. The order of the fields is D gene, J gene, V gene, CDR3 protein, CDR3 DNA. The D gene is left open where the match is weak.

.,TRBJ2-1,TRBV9,CASSVRGDSSMNEQFF,TGTGCCAGCAGCGTAAGGGGTGATTCGTCTATGAATGAGCAGTTCTTC
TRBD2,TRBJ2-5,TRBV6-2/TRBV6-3,CASSYEAGAWETQYF,TGTGCCAGCAGTTACGAGGCGGGAGCTTGGGAGACCCAGTACTTC
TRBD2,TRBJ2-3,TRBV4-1,CASSQGVFSGGRAGTQYF,TGCGCCAGCAGCCAAGGGGTATTTAGCGGGGGAAGGGCGGGTACGCAGTATTTT
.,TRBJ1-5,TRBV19,CASNWGDGNQPQHF,TGTGCCAGCAATTGGGGGGACGGCAATCAGCCCCAGCATTTT
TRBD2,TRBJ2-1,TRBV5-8,CASSRWGGDNEQFF,TGTGCCAGCAGCCGGTGGGGGGGGGACAATGAGCAGTTCTTC
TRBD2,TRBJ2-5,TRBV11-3,CASAAGVGTQYF,TGTGCCAGCGCCGCGGGGGTTGGCACCCAGTACTTC
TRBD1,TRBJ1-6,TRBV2,CASSVGTGNYNSPLHF,TGTGCCAGCAGTGTTGGGACAGGGAATTATAATTCACCCCTCCACTTT
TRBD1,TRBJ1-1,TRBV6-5,CASRVDRGLTEAFF,TGTGCCAGCAGAGTGGACAGGGGTCTCACTGAAGCTTTCTTT
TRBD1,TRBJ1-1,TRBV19,CASSIATRQGLREAFF,TGTGCCAGTAGTATTGCGACCCGACAGGGACTTCGGGAAGCTTTCTTT
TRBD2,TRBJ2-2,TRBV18,CASSPLPGLGTGELFF,TGTGCCAGCTCACCCCTACCGGGACTAGGCACCGGGGAGCTGTTTTTT
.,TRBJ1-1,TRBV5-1,CASSLRYGNTEAFF,TGCGCCAGCAGCTTGCGGTACGGGAACACTGAAGCTTTCTTT
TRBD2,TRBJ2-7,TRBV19,CASSPGRGFHEQYF,TGTGCCAGTAGTCCCGGGCGGGGGTTCCACGAGCAGTACTTC
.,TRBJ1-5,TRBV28,CASSSTYQPQHF,TGTGCCAGCAGTTCTACGTATCAGCCCCAGCATTTT
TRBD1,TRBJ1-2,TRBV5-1,CASSPGQASNYGYTF,TGCGCCAGCAGCCCGGGACAGGCGTCGAACTATGGCTACACCTTC
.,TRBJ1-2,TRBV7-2,CASSLGGGGPLYGYTF,TGTGCCAGCAGCTTAGGGGGAGGAGGGCCACTATATGGCTACACCTTC
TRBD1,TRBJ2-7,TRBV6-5,CASNRGSYEQYF,TGTGCCAGCAACAGGGGATCCTACGAGCAGTACTTC
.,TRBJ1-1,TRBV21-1,CASSEKDRMNTEAFF,TGTGCCAGCAGCGAAAAGGACAGGATGAACACTGAAGCTTTCTTT
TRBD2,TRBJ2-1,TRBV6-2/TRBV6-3,CASSYGTSGVSSYNEQFF,TGTGCCAGCAGTTACGGGACTAGCGGGGTCTCTTCCTACAATGAGCAGTTCTTC